A single sample gave rise to the 19 T cell receptor beta chains below, sequenced in a study of blood T cell repertoires in COVID-19 (dated by TCRdb to the early 2020s). Receptor libraries were prepared by the immunoSEQ multiplex PCR assay. As stored in TCRdb, this immuneACCESS dataset retains in-frame rearrangements with V and J assigned. A fraction of the clones does not appear; measured against another copy, unresolved V genes explain less than half of the discrepancy, and the remainder lacks a known reason. The sample table contains about 320,000 clones; only one count was recorded for 70% to 90% of them. Over 9.5% of the sample goes to the ten largest clones. Input material: PBMCs or T cells enriched from blood (not recorded which). These receptors all stem from a woman between 18 and 30 years old who had recovered from COVID-19.

CDR3 sequence reads: CASSLAGGRAFF. CDR3 nucleotides: TGCGCCAGCAGCTTGGCAGGGGGGCGCGCTTTCTTT. This chain uses TRBV5-1 with TRBJ1-1; 7 positions agree with TRBD1. After removal of 0 bases from V and 11 bases from J, the junction contained 4 bases not matched to a gene. This CDR3 comprises 12 residues. Looked up from germline, CDR1 is SGHRS and CDR2 is YFSETQ.

As concerns this clone: The same CDR3 is also encoded by other DNA sequences in this sample. The CDR3 loop reads CASRPQGSGNTIYF. In DNA form, the CDR3 reads TGTGCCAGTAGACCACAGGGGTCTGGAAACACCATATATTTT. The chain uses TRBV19 and TRBJ1-3; 7 bases fit TRBD1. The ends lost 6 bases at V and 1 base at J; junction bases unmatched: 3. Germline V CDR1 and CDR2: LNHDA, SQIVND (reference sequence). The CDR3 extends over 14 amino acids. Together with reference TRBV19 and TRBJ1-3, the CDR3 gives the full variable domain: DGGITQSPKYLFRKEGQNVTLSCEQNLNHDAMYWYRQDPGQGLRLIYYSQIVNDFQKGDIAEGYSVSREKKESFPLTVTSAQKNPTAFYLCASRPQGSGNTIYFGEGSWLTVV.

The chain combines TRBV5-4 with TRBJ2-7; 10 bases match TRBD1. There are 14 residues in the CDR3. Per the germline V gene, CDR1 is SGHNT and CDR2 is YYREEE (reference sequence). V shed 4 bases, J shed 4 bases, and the junction held 5 bases outside the gene matches. The CDR3 DNA is TGTGCCAGCAGCGTTGGACAGGGGGGATACGAGCAGTACTTC. Amino acids: CASSVGQGGYEQYF.

The chain joins TRBV19 to TRBJ1-1; D gene uncertain. The CDR3 extends over 12 amino acids. Germline CDR1 reads LNHDA; CDR2 reads SQIVND (reference sequence). V gave up 4 bases and J gave up 11 bases, with 14 bases separating them. The CDR3 loop is CASSTPLRAAFF. Here the CDR3 DNA reads TGTGCCAGTAGTACCCCCCTGCGGGCCGCTTTCTTT.

V usage is TRBV6-5 and J usage is TRBJ2-5, with TRBD2 identical over 7 bases. Losses at the gene ends were 7 bases for V and 7 bases for J; bases not matched to a gene: 12. This CDR3 has 14 amino acids. CDR1 is MNHEY and CDR2 is SVGAGI in the germline V gene. CDR3 DNA sequence: TGTGCCAGCATCTCTGGGGGGGGTATAGGGACCCAGTACTTC. Residues: CASISGGGIGTQYF.

The rearrangement uses TRBV6-5 and TRBJ2-1, with D possibly being TRBD2 (6 bases). Deletions cut 5 bases from V and 6 bases from J, with 11 bases between. The CDR3 extends over 13 amino acids. Germline CDR1 and CDR2: MNHEY and SVGAGI. The CDR3 DNA reads as TGTGCCAGCAGTACAACGACTAGCAATGAGCAGTTCTTC. As protein: CASSTTTSNEQFF.

The chain joins TRBV6-4 to TRBJ2-3; D possibly corresponds to TRBD1 (6 bases). The ends were cut back, 7 bases at V and 4 bases at J, with 15 bases in the middle. The CDR3 consists of 14 residues. Germline V gives CDR1 MRHNA, CDR2 SNTAGT. In DNA form, the CDR3 reads TGTGCCAGCACCCTGGACAGCGCGTCAGATACGCAGTATTTT. As protein: CASTLDSASDTQYF.

The gene calls are TRBV3-1 (or the pseudogene TRBV3-2) and TRBJ2-3, with a possible D match to TRBD1 (6 bases). Trimming took 1 base from V and 10 from J, leaving 12 bases between them. The CDR3 is made up of 13 amino acids. The germline CDR1 and CDR2 sequences are LGHDT and YNNKEL (reference sequence). The CDR3 region has the DNA TGTGCCAGCAGCCAAGGAAGGGGGACCTCGCAGTATTTT. It yields the protein CASSQGRGTSQYF.

This rearrangement joins TRBV9 to TRBJ1-1; D remains unclear. Germline V gene data show CDR1 as SGDLS and CDR2 as YYNGEE. The CDR3 has 13 amino acids. V was clipped by 0 bases and J by 4 bases, with 7 bases between them. CDR3 sequence: CASSVVLSTEAFF. The CDR3 region has the DNA TGTGCCAGCAGCGTAGTTTTGAGCACTGAAGCTTTCTTT.

In this sample, this clone turned up a few times. V is TRBV10-2 and J is TRBJ1-1; no definite D call. CDR1 is WSHSY and CDR2 is SAAADI in the germline V gene. This CDR3 contains 12 residues. Deletions cut 6 bases from V and 7 bases from J, with 12 bases between. CDR3 DNA sequence: TGCGCCAGCAGACCTCAGGAGGGTGAAGCTTTCTTT. This encodes CASRPQEGEAFF.

This sequence joins TRBV29-1 and TRBJ1-3; D perhaps matches TRBD1 (6 bases). With 3 bases removed from V and 0 bases from J, the gap between germline ends came to 9 bases. CDR1 and CDR2 (germline): SQVTM, ANQGSEA. This CDR3 comprises 14 residues. CDR3 bases: TGCAGCGTTGAGTTGGGGGCCTCTGGAAACACCATATATTTT. The encoded protein is CSVELGASGNTIYF.

The chain combines TRBV10-1 with TRBJ1-2; D is uncertain. The CDR3 has 13 residues. Trimming pared 2 bases from V and 5 bases from J, leaving 9 bases between. Germline V lookup: CDR1 WNHNN, CDR2 SYGVQD (reference sequence). DNA of the CDR3: TGCGCCAGCAGTGAGCCGACTTGGTATGGCTACACCTTC. It is translated as CASSEPTWYGYTF.

The chain joins TRBV10-2 to TRBJ2-5, with D possibly being TRBD1 (5 bases). The germline gives CDR1 WSHSY, CDR2 SAAADI. CDR3 length: 15 residues. Trimming took 3 bases from V and 5 from J, leaving 16 bases between them. The CDR3: CASSERDQGGETQYF. The CDR3 DNA reads as TGCGCCAGCAGTGAACGAGACCAGGGCGGTGAGACCCAGTACTTC.

This sequence joins TRBV18 and TRBJ2-7, with 7 nucleotides matching TRBD1. The V segment lost 3 bases and the J segment 6 bases; nucleotides outside the gene matches: 8. Germline V gene lookup returns CDR1 KGHSH and CDR2 LQKENI. CDR3 length equals 14 residues. The CDR3 DNA reads TGTGCCAGCTCACCCGGGACAGATCCTACCGAGCAGTACTTC. As protein: CASSPGTDPTEQYF.

This chain links TRBV25-1 with TRBJ1-1; 7 bases fit TRBD1. V trimming: 6 bases; J trimming: 0 bases; junction bases outside the gene matches: 13. In germline, CDR1 is MGHDK, CDR2 SYGVNS. CDR3 length: 17 residues. CDR3 nucleotides: TGTGCCAGCAGACCCACAGGGGCAGTCGGGATGAACACTGAAGCTTTCTTT. Its protein product is CASRPTGAVGMNTEAFF.

Notes on this clone: In the same sample, other DNA sequences code for this CDR3. The V call is TRBV24-1, the J call TRBJ1-5; D is possibly TRBD1 (5 bases). Germline CDR1 KGHDR, CDR2 SFDVKD. V lost 3 bases, J lost 2 bases, and 7 bases lay in between. CDR3 length equals 14 residues. Written as DNA, the CDR3 is TGTGCCACCAGTGATGGAGGGGGCAATCAGCCCCAGCATTTT. Translated, it gives CATSDGGGNQPQHF.

This chain connects TRBV11-3 to TRBJ1-3; 8 bases agree with TRBD1. CDR3 size: 15 residues. V gave up 5 bases and J gave up 4 bases; unmatched junction bases: 7. Germline-derived CDR1 and CDR2 are SGHNT and YENEEA. The CDR3 sequence: CASSNNRGTGNTIYF. In nucleotides, the CDR3 is TGTGCCAGCAGCAATAACAGGGGGACCGGAAACACCATATATTTT. Full variable domain (remainder filled in from reference TRBV11-3 and TRBJ1-3): EAGVVQSPRYKIIEKKQPVAFWCNPISGHNTLYWYLQNLGQGPELLIRYENEEAVDDSQLPKDRFSAERLKGVDSTLKIQPAELGDSAVYLCASSNNRGTGNTIYFGEGSWLTVV.

The chain uses TRBV28 and TRBJ1-2, with D possibly TRBD1 on 5 matching bases. This CDR3 spans 14 amino acids. Germline CDR1 MDHEN, CDR2 SYDVKM. The V gene lost 5 bases and the J gene lost 7 bases, with 17 bases spanning the gap. The CDR3 reads CASSHGGGFVGYTF. For the CDR3, the DNA is TGTGCCAGCAGTCACGGCGGGGGGTTCGTTGGCTACACCTTC.

The chain joins TRBV11-2 to TRBJ1-2; D uncertain. The CDR3 runs to 13 residues. Germline values: CDR1 SGHAT, CDR2 FQNNGV. The V gene lost 0 bases and the J gene lost 8 bases, with 10 bases spanning the gap. This chain's CDR3 is CASSLDRVGGYTF. CDR3 DNA: TGTGCCAGCAGCTTAGATCGGGTAGGCGGCTACACCTTC.